Each of the 10 T cell receptor beta chains below was sequenced from the same sample in a study of blood T cell repertoires in COVID-19. Assay used: immunoSEQ multiplex PCR; TCRdb lists only in-frame clones, some missing. The sample carries more than 250,000 clones, 88% recorded once. The sample taken for sequencing was peripheral blood. The receptors were sampled from a human donor in a cohort sampled during active COVID-19.

CDR3 in amino acids: CAISDGRGNSYEQYF. In DNA form, the CDR3 reads TGTGCCATCAGTGATGGGCGGGGGAACTCCTACGAGCAGTACTTC. The chain combines TRBV10-3 with TRBJ2-7; 7 bases agree with TRBD2. Germline CDR1 reads ENHRY; CDR2 reads SYGVKD. V trimming: 3 bases; J trimming: 0 bases; junction bases outside the gene matches: 5. There are 15 residues in the CDR3.

For the CDR3, the DNA is TGTGCCATCAGTGCGAACGGCCCAGCGGGAGGGAACAATGAGCAGTTCTTC. This gives the protein CAISANGPAGGNNEQFF. The chain couples TRBV10-3 to TRBJ2-1, with 10 bases lining up with TRBD2. The CDR3 runs 17 residues. The germline V gene encodes CDR1 ENHRY and CDR2 SYGVKD. V shed 4 bases, J shed 5 bases, and the junction held 11 bases outside the gene matches.

The chain is built from TRBV19 and TRBJ2-7; TRBD2 matches 7 bases. Germline V gene lookup returns CDR1 LNHDA and CDR2 SQIVND (reference sequence). The ends lost 3 bases at V and 4 bases at J; junction bases unmatched: 12. This CDR3 spans 16 amino acids. CDR3 DNA: TGTGCCAGTAGTATCGGAAGGGCGGGAGCCGGATACGAGCAGTACTTC. It is translated as CASSIGRAGAGYEQYF.

The V call is TRBV11-2, the J call TRBJ1-1; 8 nucleotides line up with TRBD1. The CDR3 has 15 amino acids. With V trimmed by 4 bases and J by 1 base, 5 bases remained unmatched. Germline CDR1 is SGHAT and CDR2 is FQNNGV. In nucleotides, the CDR3 is TGTGCCAGCAGCTCCTACAGGGGGAGGAACACTGAAGCTTTCTTT. This gives the protein CASSSYRGRNTEAFF.

CDR3 coding DNA: TGTGCCAGCAGCCACGACAGGGTTCATGGCTACACCTTC. Translating it yields CASSHDRVHGYTF. V usage is TRBV27 and J usage is TRBJ1-2; 7 bases fit TRBD1. V lost 6 bases and J lost 6; bases outside the gene matches: 7. Germline V gene data show CDR1 as MNHEY and CDR2 as SMNVEV (reference sequence). CDR3 length: 13 amino acids.

The chain uses TRBV27 and TRBJ1-4; 8 nucleotides line up with TRBD1. CDR3 length: 14 amino acids. The ends lost 6 bases at V and 0 bases at J; junction bases unmatched: 0. CDR1 MNHEY and CDR2 SMNVEV come from the germline V gene (reference sequence). Here the CDR3 reads CASRTGATNEKLFF. The CDR3 coding sequence is TGTGCCAGCAGGACAGGGGCAACTAATGAAAAACTGTTTTTT.

This chain uses TRBV7-2 with TRBJ1-1; D is unclear. Trimming removed 4 bases at V and 0 bases at J, with 6 bases between. CDR3 length equals 13 residues. Germline loops: CDR1 SGHTA, CDR2 FQGNSA. CDR3 DNA: TGTGCCAGCAGCTCACTATTGAACACTGAAGCTTTCTTT. Protein product: CASSSLLNTEAFF.

This rearrangement joins TRBV3-1 (or the pseudogene TRBV3-2) to TRBJ1-3; TRBD1 is a possible D gene (6 bases). The germline V and J ends were trimmed by 5 bases and 4 bases, with 12 bases remaining between them. CDR3 length: 14 amino acids. Germline CDR1 and CDR2: LGHDT and YNNKEL (reference sequence). This CDR3 reads CASSSTGYGNTIYF. The CDR3 DNA reads TGTGCCAGCAGCTCCACAGGGTACGGAAACACCATATATTTT.

This chain connects TRBV7-2 to TRBJ2-7; the D gene is possibly TRBD1 (5 bases). The CDR3 covers 14 residues. CDR1 and CDR2 from the germline V gene are SGHTA and FQGNSA. Trimming took 1 base from V and 0 from J, leaving 7 bases between them. The CDR3 is CASSLDRYSYEQYF. DNA of the CDR3: TGTGCCAGCAGCTTAGACAGGTACTCCTACGAGCAGTACTTC. The entire variable domain, with the rest obtained from reference TRBV7-2 and TRBJ2-7, is as follows: GAGVSQSPSNKVTEKGKDVELRCDPISGHTALYWYRQSLGQGLEFLIYFQGNSAPDKSGLPSDRFSAERTGGSVSTLTIQRTQQEDSAVYLCASSLDRYSYEQYFGPGTRLTVT.

The chain joins TRBV24-1 to TRBJ2-5, with TRBD1 identical over 11 bases. CDR1 is KGHDR, CDR2 SFDVKD, per germline. V gave up 4 bases and J gave up 4 bases; unmatched junction bases: 7. This CDR3 is built from 16 residues. CDR3 DNA sequence: TGTGCCACCAGTGACCTTGGACAGGGGGCGGGAGAGACCCAGTACTTC. It specifies CATSDLGQGAGETQYF.